The 17 T cell receptor beta chains listed next were all sequenced from one sample in a study of OX40 agonist ivuxolimab in advanced cancers. Data came from immunoSEQ multiplex PCR; TCRdb stores just in-frame clones and leaves some out. The sample holds 65,000 to 75,000 clones, approximately 81% seen once. The sequencing used CD4+ or CD8+ T cells sorted from blood, collected in a trial of the OX40 agonist ivuxolimab. These receptors all stem from an adult with an advanced solid tumor such as melanoma, head and neck, liver or kidney cancer.

The V call is TRBV15, the J call TRBJ2-1, with TRBD2 matching over 10 bases. The CDR3 extends over 15 amino acids. With V trimmed by 5 bases and J by 5 bases, 6 bases remained unmatched. Germline loops: CDR1 LNHNV, CDR2 YYDKDF (reference sequence). The CDR3 spells CATSLWLAGDNEQFF. CDR3 DNA: TGTGCCACCAGCTTGTGGCTAGCGGGGGACAATGAGCAGTTCTTC.

This rearrangement joins TRBV29-1 to TRBJ1-6; perhaps TRBD1 as D (5 bases). V gave up 7 bases and J gave up 9 bases, with 16 bases separating them. This CDR3 region has 13 residues. From germline, CDR1 is SQVTM and CDR2 ANQGSEA. This CDR3 reads CSASLGAGSPLHF. CDR3 DNA sequence: TGCAGCGCCTCTTTAGGGGCTGGTTCACCCCTCCACTTT.

The chain is built from TRBV6-5 and TRBJ2-1; TRBD2 agrees at 13 bases. Losses at the gene ends were 1 base for V and 9 bases for J; bases not matched to a gene: 6. Germline V CDR1 and CDR2: MNHEY, SVGAGI. The CDR3 is made up of 16 amino acids. The CDR3 protein is CASSYFGLAGATEQFF. The DNA of the CDR3 is TGTGCCAGCAGTTACTTCGGACTAGCGGGAGCCACTGAGCAGTTCTTC.

The CDR3: CASSQGPLNTEAFF. CDR3 sequence (DNA): TGTGCCAGCAGCCAGGGACCCCTGAACACTGAAGCTTTCTTT. The chain uses TRBV7-2 and TRBJ1-1; weak D call: TRBD1 (5 bases). V gave up 5 bases and J gave up 0 bases, with 10 bases separating them. From germline, CDR1 is SGHTA and CDR2 FQGNSA. The CDR3 is 14 residues long.

The V call is TRBV7-8, the J call TRBJ1-2; D is perhaps TRBD1 (5 bases). CDR1 SGHVS and CDR2 FQNEAQ come from the germline V gene. The CDR3 is 16 residues long. The germline V and J ends were trimmed by 3 bases and 1 base, with 15 bases remaining between them. The CDR3, as DNA: TGTGCCAGCAGCTTGGCTTCCGGGGCCCTTAACTATGGCTACACCTTC. Translating it yields CASSLASGALNYGYTF.

The chain uses TRBV4-1 and TRBJ2-1; 8 bases match TRBD1. Germline CDR1 is MGHRA and CDR2 is YSYEKL. There are 15 residues in the CDR3. Trimming cost V 0 bases and J 7 bases; bases outside gene matches: 5. The CDR3 spells CASSQDSWTGNEQFF. The CDR3 nucleotides read TGCGCCAGCAGCCAAGATAGTTGGACAGGGAATGAGCAGTTCTTC.

The V call is TRBV25-1, the J call TRBJ2-1; D is undetermined. The V and J ends lost 3 bases and 3 bases respectively, with 3 bases between them. The CDR3 covers 12 residues. Germline CDR1 reads MGHDK; CDR2 reads SYGVNS. The CDR3 DNA is TGTGCCAGCAGTGACGGCTACAATGAGCAGTTCTTC. Its translation is CASSDGYNEQFF.

This clone has a handful of counts. The chain has TRBV15 and TRBJ2-7; TRBD1 is a possible D gene (6 bases). V shed 5 bases and J shed 0 bases, with 8 bases lying between them. This CDR3 comprises 13 residues. Germline CDR1 reads LNHNV; CDR2 reads YYDKDF (reference sequence). The CDR3 region is CATSLQGSYEQYF. In DNA form, the CDR3 reads TGTGCCACCAGCCTACAGGGCTCCTACGAGCAGTACTTC.

The chain has TRBV7-2 and TRBJ2-5; D is ambiguous. V lost 5 bases and J lost 5, with 12 bases in between. Germline V gene data show CDR1 as SGHTA and CDR2 as FQGNSA. The CDR3 is 13 amino acids. This CDR3 is CASSPLARETQYF. The CDR3 DNA reads as TGTGCCAGCAGCCCCCTGGCTCGGGAGACCCAGTACTTC.

Only a few counts were recorded for this clone. The chain couples TRBV18 to TRBJ1-5; TRBD1 agrees at 10 bases. CDR3 length equals 16 residues. With V trimmed by 0 bases and J by 6 bases, 5 bases remained unmatched. Germline loops: CDR1 KGHSH, CDR2 LQKENI. The CDR3 region is CASSPPTGQGIQPQHF. CDR3 sequence (DNA): TGTGCCAGCTCACCACCGACGGGACAGGGGATTCAGCCCCAGCATTTT.

The rearrangement uses TRBV25-1 and TRBJ1-2; D is perhaps TRBD1 (5 bases). V lost 5 bases and J lost 2, with 12 bases in between. There are 14 residues in the CDR3. The germline CDR1 and CDR2 sequences are MGHDK and SYGVNS. The CDR3 loop is CASSSGGGNYGYTF. Here the CDR3 DNA reads TGTGCCAGCAGTTCGGGCGGGGGGAACTATGGCTACACCTTC.

J is TRBJ2-1 and V is TRBV28; 9 bases fit TRBD1. In germline, CDR1 is MDHEN, CDR2 SYDVKM. The ends lost 4 bases at V and 9 bases at J; junction bases unmatched: 7. This CDR3 comprises 14 residues. The CDR3 spells CASSWTGVSGEQFF. CDR3 sequence (DNA): TGTGCCAGCAGTTGGACAGGGGTTTCCGGTGAGCAGTTCTTC.

V usage is TRBV28 and J usage is TRBJ2-7; 16 bases agree with TRBD2. With V trimmed by 4 bases and J by 4 bases, 7 bases remained unmatched. Germline loops: CDR1 MDHEN, CDR2 SYDVKM. The CDR3 contains 17 residues. The CDR3 loop is CASSSAGLAGGRYEQYF. The CDR3 nucleotides are TGTGCCAGCAGTTCCGCGGGACTAGCGGGGGGGCGGTACGAGCAGTACTTC.

The chain couples TRBV4-1 to TRBJ2-7, with 15 bases aligning to TRBD2. This CDR3 has 15 residues. Germline CDR1 reads MGHRA; CDR2 reads YSYEKL. Trimming at V came to 4 bases and at J to 4 bases, leaving 2 bases not matched to a gene. The CDR3 coding sequence is TGCGCCAGCAGCCCGGGACTAGCGGGGGGATACGAGCAGTACTTC. It specifies CASSPGLAGGYEQYF.

This chain links TRBV7-8 with TRBJ1-5, with a weak D call TRBD1 (6 bases). This CDR3 spans 15 amino acids. V was trimmed by 2 bases and J by 11 bases, leaving 19 bases between them. Per germline, CDR1 SGHVS and CDR2 FQNEAQ. Here the CDR3 reads CASSLSRQVGRAQHF. The CDR3, as DNA: TGTGCCAGCAGCTTATCTCGACAGGTTGGTCGGGCCCAGCATTTT.

The chain couples TRBV14 to TRBJ2-2; D possibly corresponds to TRBD2 (6 bases). Trimming left V 3 bases short and J 6 bases short, with 11 bases between. The CDR3 is 14 residues long. CDR1 and CDR2 (germline): SGHDN, FVKESK. CDR3 protein: CASSHYWDSGELFF. CDR3 DNA: TGTGCCAGCAGCCATTATTGGGACTCCGGGGAGCTGTTTTTT.

The DNA for the CDR3 is TGCGCCAGCAGCCGACAGGGGACTGGCGGGGAGCTGTTTTTT. Residues: CASSRQGTGGELFF. The chain employs TRBV4-3 and TRBJ2-2; 8 nucleotides align to TRBD1. The CDR3 runs 14 residues. J lost 7 bases, V lost 4 bases, and 5 bases had no gene match. Germline loops: CDR1 LGHNA, CDR2 YSLEER.